One sample yielded the 7 T cell receptor beta chains listed below, sequenced in a study of blood T cell repertoires in COVID-19. Libraries were prepared by immunoSEQ multiplex PCR; TCRdb keeps only in-frame clonotypes and omits some of them. Among hundreds of thousands of clones listed, 88% were seen once. The sequenced sample consisted of peripheral blood. These receptors were obtained from a woman aged 50 to 60 with active or convalescent COVID-19.

CDR3 sequence reads: CASSIALVSSYEQYF. CDR3 nucleotide sequence: TGTGCCAGTAGTATAGCGCTGGTGAGCTCCTACGAGCAGTACTTC. V and J are TRBV19 and TRBJ2-7; D not certain. Looked up from germline, CDR1 is LNHDA and CDR2 is SQIVND (reference sequence). Trimming took 1 base from V and 0 from J, leaving 10 bases between them. The CDR3 is 15 amino acids.

The chain links TRBV27 to TRBJ2-1, with 8 positions matching TRBD2. CDR3 size: 18 residues. After removal of 2 bases from V and 2 bases from J, the junction contained 11 bases not matched to a gene. Germline V gene lookup returns CDR1 MNHEY and CDR2 SMNVEV (reference sequence). The DNA of the CDR3 is TGTGCCAGCAGTTTAAGCGGCTCTGGACTAGCTACCTACAATGAGCAGTTCTTC. It translates to CASSLSGSGLATYNEQFF.

V usage is TRBV19 and J usage is TRBJ2-1; 8 bases are a match to TRBD1. Germline loops: CDR1 LNHDA, CDR2 SQIVND (reference sequence). The CDR3 covers 17 residues. V shed 8 bases, J shed 7 bases, and the junction held 19 bases outside the gene matches. CDR3 sequence: CASSSRSRQGSGNEQFF. CDR3 coding DNA: TGTGCCAGTTCCTCCCGATCCAGACAGGGGAGCGGTAATGAGCAGTTCTTC.

This sequence joins TRBV7-2 and TRBJ1-1, with D possibly being TRBD1 (5 bases). V was pared by 4 bases and J by 4 bases, with 16 bases between. Germline V CDR1 and CDR2: SGHTA, FQGNSA. The CDR3 has 15 amino acids. In DNA form, the CDR3 reads TGTGCCAGCAGCTCCCGCCGGGGGGAACGCACTGAAGCTTTCTTT. It codes for CASSSRRGERTEAFF.

This clone was observed a handful of times. The chain carries TRBV18 and TRBJ1-1; 8 bases fit TRBD1. This CDR3 spans 15 amino acids. The J segment lost 6 bases and the V segment lost 3 bases, leaving 9 bases of the junction unmatched. The germline gives CDR1 KGHSH, CDR2 LQKENI. The CDR3 spells CASSPLEGQGAEAFF. CDR3 DNA: TGTGCCAGCTCACCCTTAGAAGGACAGGGTGCTGAAGCTTTCTTT. Full variable domain (rest looked up from reference TRBV18 and TRBJ1-1): NAGVMQNPRHLVRRRGQEARLRCSPMKGHSHVYWYRQLPEEGLKFMVYLQKENIIDESGMPKERFSAEFPKEGPSILRIQQVVRGDSAAYFCASSPLEGQGAEAFFGQGTRLTVV.

V is TRBV28 and J is TRBJ1-1; no reliable D call. Germline-derived CDR1 and CDR2 are MDHEN and SYDVKM. The CDR3 loop spans 12 amino acids. Trimming took off 3 bases at V and 6 bases at J, with 8 bases between the two ends. The DNA of the CDR3 is TGTGCCAGCAGTTTTTACAGCCCTGAAGCTTTCTTT. Translated: CASSFYSPEAFF. Combining the CDR3 with reference TRBV28 and TRBJ1-1 gives the whole variable domain DVKVTQSSRYLVKRTGEKVFLECVQDMDHENMFWYRQDPGLGLRLIYFSYDVKMKEKGDIPEGYSVSREKKERFSLILESASTNQTSMYLCASSFYSPEAFFGQGTRLTVV.

This sequence joins TRBV19 and TRBJ2-1, with TRBD1 matching 9 bases. From germline, CDR1 is LNHDA and CDR2 SQIVND (reference sequence). There are 15 residues in the CDR3. Trimming cost V 3 bases and J 4 bases; bases outside gene matches: 4. The CDR3 loop reads CASSIGQGSYNEQFF. CDR3 coding DNA: TGTGCCAGTAGTATTGGACAGGGGTCATACAATGAGCAGTTCTTC.